This T cell receptor beta chain was captured in a study of T cells expressing NK-cell markers (dated by TCRdb to the early 2020s). Some background on the complete study: TCR beta-chain repertoires were profiled in sorted CD3+CD56+NKG2C+, CD3+CD56+NKG2C- and CD3+CD56-NKG2C+ T-cell subsets from seven or eight donors. Sequencing of the libraries produced 2 x 150 bp reads on Illumina HiSeq 2000/2500, MiSeq or NextSeq. Seven of the eight sequenced donors were HCMV-seropositive and one was HCMV-seronegative. The study sequenced eight donors, all healthy volunteers chosen at random: three men and five women. Broader findings and caveats from the paper: Those dominant clonotypes were again the most abundant among CD3+CD56-NKG2C+ cells in a handful of donors, at about 25-65%. For 6 or 7 donors, the dominant CD3+CD56+NKG2C+ clonotypes were among the top 10 CD8+ clonotypes and accounted for roughly 1.0-8% of CD8+ T cells. It remained unclear whether the expanded NKG2C-expressing T cell clones were specific for HCMV antigens.

The sample was run on an Illumina HiSeq 2000. TCR beta cDNA libraries were prepared using 5'RACE template switching, which introduced a universal primer site and unique molecular identifiers. Priming for cDNA synthesis came from the TCR beta constant segment, and two successive PCR amplification steps followed. Turning to the authors' computational methods: MIGEC was used to demultiplex reads and group the reads by UMI, and MiTCR was used to assemble and quantify clonotypes. To exclude erroneous sequences, only TCR cDNA sequences supported by at least two reads were retained. The tcR package was used for downstream repertoire analysis, and clonotypes were matched across fractions by CDR3 nucleotide sequence plus V segment. Antigen specificity was annotated against VDJdb with VDJmatch, allowing one amino acid substitution in CDR3. Once TCRdb had reprocessed the reads, it stored one entry per CDR3 protein sequence and supplied no DNA. The V and J calls were not made by the authors but by TCRdb's processing. The sample table includes some 280,000 distinct CDR3 sequences. In total, the top ten clones hold about 0.4% of the sample.

Concerning this clonotype: Its binding antigen is unknown.

A commercial ELISA kit detecting HCMV-specific IgG in serum was used to determine HCMV serostatus. Ficoll density gradient centrifugation was used to isolate peripheral blood mononuclear cells from blood. Measured from the cysteine to the phenylalanine, the CDR3 is 15 residues long. DNA is not recorded here. Via the germline V gene, CDR1 is SGHRS and CDR2 YFSETQ. Input material: blood T cells: a sorted CD56 or NKG2C T cell subset, CD4+ or CD8+ T cells, or bulk PBMC T cells (not recorded which). This sequence originates from a man younger than 35 in good health. Donor details come from another sample of the same person, matched by shared clones. The chain uses TRBV5-1 and TRBJ2-5. CDR3 protein: CASSLAKRVQETQYF.